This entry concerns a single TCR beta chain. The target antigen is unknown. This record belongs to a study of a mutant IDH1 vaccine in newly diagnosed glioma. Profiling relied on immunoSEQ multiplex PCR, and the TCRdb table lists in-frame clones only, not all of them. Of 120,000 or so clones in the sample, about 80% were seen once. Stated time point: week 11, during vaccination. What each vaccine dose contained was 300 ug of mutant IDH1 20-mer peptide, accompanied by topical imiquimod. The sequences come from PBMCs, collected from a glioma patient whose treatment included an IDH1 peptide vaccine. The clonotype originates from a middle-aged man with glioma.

Here the CDR3 DNA reads TGTGCCAGCAGCTTAATGAGGGCTGGAGGCGACGAGCAGTACTTC. Translated: CASSLMRAGGDEQYF. This chain joins TRBV7-8 and TRBJ2-7; TRBD2 might be the D (5 bases). The CDR3 is made up of 15 amino acids. Trimming stripped 2 bases from V and 5 bases from J, with 16 bases between. The germline V gene encodes CDR1 SGHVS and CDR2 FQNEAQ.